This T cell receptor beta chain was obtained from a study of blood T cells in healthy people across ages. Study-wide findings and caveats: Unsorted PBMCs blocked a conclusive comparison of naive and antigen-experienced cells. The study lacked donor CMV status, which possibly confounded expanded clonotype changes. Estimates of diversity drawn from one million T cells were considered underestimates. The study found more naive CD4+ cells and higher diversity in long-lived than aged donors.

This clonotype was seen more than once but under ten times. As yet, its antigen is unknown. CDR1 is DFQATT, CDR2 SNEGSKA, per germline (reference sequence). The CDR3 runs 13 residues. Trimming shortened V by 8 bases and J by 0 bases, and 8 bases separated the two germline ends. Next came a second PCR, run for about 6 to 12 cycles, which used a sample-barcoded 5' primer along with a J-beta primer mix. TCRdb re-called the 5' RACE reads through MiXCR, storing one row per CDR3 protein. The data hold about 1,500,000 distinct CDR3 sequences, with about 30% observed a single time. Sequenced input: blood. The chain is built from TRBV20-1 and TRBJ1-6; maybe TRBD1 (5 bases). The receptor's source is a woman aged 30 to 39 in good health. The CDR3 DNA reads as TGCAGTAGACAGAGCTCCTATAATTCACCCCTCCACTTT. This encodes CSRQSSYNSPLHF.